Listed here are 14 T cell receptor beta chains from one sample, sequenced in a study of blood T cell repertoires in COVID-19 (dated by TCRdb to about 2020). Receptor amplification or capture employed the immunoSEQ multiplex PCR assay. TCRdb retrieved this table from immuneACCESS and kept in-frame rearrangements only. Not all clones are present; in checked studies, unresolved V genes account for under half, and no reason is known for the remainder. Within this sample are 150,000 to 200,000 clones, with approximately 85% of them counted one time only. Jointly, the top ten make up more than 3% of the sample. The sequencing input was peripheral blood. The receptor source for this set is a man aged 55 to 70 with acute or convalescent COVID-19.

V is TRBV2 and J is TRBJ1-2, with 7 bases lining up with TRBD1. The CDR3 is 14 amino acids. Germline V gene data show CDR1 as SNHLY and CDR2 as FYNNEI. The V gene end was trimmed by 1 base and the J gene end by 4 bases; junction bases not matched to a gene: 3. This CDR3 reads CASSEEGAVYGYTF. CDR3 bases: TGTGCCAGCAGTGAAGAGGGGGCAGTCTATGGCTACACCTTC.

This chain connects TRBV18 to TRBJ1-1; D gene unclear. V shed 1 base and J shed 3 bases, with 12 bases lying between them. CDR1 is KGHSH, CDR2 LQKENI, per germline. The CDR3 sequence is 15 residues long. CDR3 nucleotide sequence: TGTGCCAGCTCACCACTTGAGGGATCCCACACTGAAGCTTTCTTT. It specifies CASSPLEGSHTEAFF.

The chain carries TRBV7-8 and TRBJ1-3; D is uncertain. Looked up from germline, CDR1 is SGHVS and CDR2 is FQNEAQ. V was pared by 5 bases and J by 2 bases, with 19 bases between. This CDR3 comprises 17 residues. CDR3 coding DNA: TGTGCCAGCAGCCAGCGGCGGGTGACTGGGCCTGGAAACACCATATATTTT. As protein: CASSQRRVTGPGNTIYF.

This chain connects TRBV11-2 to TRBJ2-7; D possibly corresponds to TRBD2 (5 bases). The V and J ends lost 3 bases and 2 bases respectively, with 8 bases between them. CDR1 SGHAT and CDR2 FQNNGV come from the germline V gene. CDR3 length: 13 amino acids. The CDR3 region is CASSFGVAYEQYF. DNA for the CDR3: TGTGCCAGCAGCTTCGGGGTTGCCTACGAGCAGTACTTC.

The gene calls are TRBV19 and TRBJ1-3; D uncertain. The ends were cut back, 3 bases at V and 1 base at J, with 10 bases in the middle. Per germline, CDR1 LNHDA and CDR2 SQIVND (reference sequence). CDR3 length: 15 residues. CDR3 coding DNA: TGTGCCAGTAGTATCCACCAGGTTTCTGGAAACACCATATATTTT. Amino acids: CASSIHQVSGNTIYF.

V usage is TRBV12-2 and J usage is TRBJ1-5. TRBV12-2 is a documented pseudogene. CDR3 length: 16 amino acids. CDR3 nucleotides: TGTGCAAGTCGCTTCGGGGTTACCCCTCCGAATCAGCCCCAGCATTTT. This sequence encodes CASRFGVTPPNQPQHF.

The chain links TRBV6-5 to TRBJ1-1, with 7 positions matching TRBD1. Germline V CDR1 and CDR2: MNHEY, SVGAGI. CDR3 length equals 14 residues. V shed 6 bases, J shed 5 bases, and the junction held 9 bases outside the gene matches. DNA for the CDR3: TGTGCCAGCAGCCCGACAGGGTCGGGAACTGAAGCTTTCTTT. This gives the protein CASSPTGSGTEAFF.

The chain couples TRBV7-9 to TRBJ1-4; 9 nucleotides match TRBD1. V lost 5 bases, J lost 1 base, and 8 bases stayed unmatched. The CDR3 loop spans 17 amino acids. The germline V gene encodes CDR1 SEHNR and CDR2 FQNEAQ (reference sequence). As DNA, the CDR3 is TGTGCCAGCAGCCCCCGGACAGGGGTCCTAACTAATGAAAAACTGTTTTTT. Amino acids: CASSPRTGVLTNEKLFF.

V is TRBV27 and J is TRBJ1-6; D gene ambiguous. Trimming removed 5 bases at V and 0 bases at J, with 17 bases between. The CDR3 contains 18 residues. The germline gives CDR1 MNHEY, CDR2 SMNVEV (reference sequence). In DNA, the CDR3 is TGTGCCAGCAGTCCCCGTTCCCCGGGGAGCTCCTATAATTCACCCCTCCACTTT. Its translation is CASSPRSPGSSYNSPLHF.

The chain employs TRBV7-2 and TRBJ1-1; no reliable D call. Trimming removed 3 bases from V and 7 bases from J, with 15 bases in between. The CDR3 sequence is 14 residues long. The germline CDR1 and CDR2 sequences are SGHTA and FQGNSA. CDR3 residues: CASSFSSFSSEAFF. The CDR3 DNA reads as TGTGCCAGCAGCTTCTCCTCCTTTAGTAGTGAAGCTTTCTTT. The full variable domain, in which reference TRBV7-2 and TRBJ1-1 provide the parts outside the CDR3, is GAGVSQSPSNKVTEKGKDVELRCDPISGHTALYWYRQSLGQGLEFLIYFQGNSAPDKSGLPSDRFSAERTGGSVSTLTIQRTQQEDSAVYLCASSFSSFSSEAFFGQGTRLTVV.

This chain links TRBV30 with TRBJ2-5; the D gene is possibly TRBD2 (5 bases). This CDR3 comprises 13 residues. Germline CDR1 GTSNPN, CDR2 SVGIG (reference sequence). Trimming shortened V by 3 bases and J by 5 bases, and 13 bases separated the two germline ends. CDR3 region: CAWRALEGETQYF. CDR3 nucleotides: TGTGCCTGGAGGGCCCTTGAGGGCGAGACCCAGTACTTC.

The rearrangement links TRBV5-1 to TRBJ1-2; D ambiguous. CDR1 SGHRS and CDR2 YFSETQ come from the germline V gene. The V gene lost 0 bases and the J gene lost 4 bases, with 10 bases spanning the gap. The CDR3 has 14 residues. In nucleotides, the CDR3 is TGCGCCAGCAGCTTGGAGGTTACGGGCTATGGCTACACCTTC. It is translated as CASSLEVTGYGYTF.

V is TRBV7-9 and J is TRBJ1-2; 8 nucleotides match TRBD1. Per the germline V gene, CDR1 is SEHNR and CDR2 is FQNEAQ (reference sequence). The CDR3 has 15 amino acids. The junction had 11 bases not matched to a gene; V was cut back by 5 bases and J by 6 bases. DNA of the CDR3: TGTGCCAGCAGCCAAACGGACAGGGAAATAAATGGCTACACCTTC. Residues: CASSQTDREINGYTF.

This chain uses TRBV7-3 with TRBJ2-3; 7 bases map to TRBD2. Unmatched junction bases numbered 7, after V lost 5 bases and J lost 2 bases. The CDR3 sequence is 15 residues long. Germline CDR1 and CDR2: SGHTA and FQGTGA. CDR3 amino acids: CASSPRAGPTDTQYF. DNA of the CDR3: TGTGCCAGCAGCCCACGAGCGGGGCCCACAGATACGCAGTATTTT.